One TCR beta chain is described in this entry. Its antigen is not known. Sequencing templates came from extracted RNA that was reverse transcribed into cDNA. The repertoire was sequenced with immunoSEQ multiplex PCR; TCRdb's copy has only in-frame clones and lacks some. The data show over 150,000 clones, roughly 50% seen once. The data originate from a study of CD8+ T cells in alopecia areata. Study-wide context: Twice daily, treated patients received 5 to 10 mg of oral tofacitinib.

The treatment denotes: oral pan-JAK inhibitor, 5-10 mg twice daily. CD4+ and CD8+ T cells were sorted from PBMCs. Study outcomes and limitations: Throughout tofacitinib, many expanded lesional clones continued to persist in scalp and blood. Scalp repertoires also include resident alphabeta T cells from normal skin.

The source was CD8+ T cells sorted from blood, collected at week 24, from a patient treated with tofacitinib. The receptor's source is a human donor with alopecia areata.

CDR3 sequence (DNA): TGTGCCAGCAGCGTAGACGGGAAAGGGAGGTATGGCTACACCTTC. As protein: CASSVDGKGRYGYTF. The V call is TRBV9, the J call TRBJ1-2; D is ambiguous. Germline CDR1 is SGDLS and CDR2 is YYNGEE. V lost 0 bases and J lost 5, with 14 bases in between. The CDR3 covers 15 residues.